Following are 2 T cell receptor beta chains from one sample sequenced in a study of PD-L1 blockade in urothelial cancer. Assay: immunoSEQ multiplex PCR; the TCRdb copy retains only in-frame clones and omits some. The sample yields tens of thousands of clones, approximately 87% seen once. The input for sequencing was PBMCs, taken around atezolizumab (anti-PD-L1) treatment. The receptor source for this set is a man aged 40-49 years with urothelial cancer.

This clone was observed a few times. This chain's CDR3 is CSVEKQNTEAFF. DNA for the CDR3: TGCAGCGTTGAAAAACAAAACACTGAAGCTTTCTTT. The gene calls are TRBV29-1 and TRBJ1-1; D unresolved. Germline V gene lookup returns CDR1 SQVTM and CDR2 ANQGSEA. CDR3 length: 12 amino acids. V lost 2 bases, J lost 2 bases, and 6 bases lay in between.

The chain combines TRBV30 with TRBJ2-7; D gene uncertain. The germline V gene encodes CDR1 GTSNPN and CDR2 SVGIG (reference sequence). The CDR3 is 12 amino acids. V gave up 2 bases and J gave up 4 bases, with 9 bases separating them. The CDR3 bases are TGTGCCTGGAGTCCGACTGGTTACGAGCAGTACTTC. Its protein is CAWSPTGYEQYF. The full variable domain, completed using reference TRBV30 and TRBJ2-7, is SQTIHQWPATLVQPVGSPLSLECTVEGTSNPNLYWYRQAAGRGLQLLFYSVGIGQISSEVPQNLSASRPQDRQFILSSKKLLLSDSGFYLCAWSPTGYEQYFGPGTRLTVT.